The 10 T cell receptor beta chains reported below all come from one sample, sequenced in a study of PD-1 blockade in mismatch repair-deficient tumors. Sequencing used immunoSEQ multiplex PCR; TCRdb keeps in-frame clones, though not all of them. The sample lists around 68,000 clones; approximately 80% were seen once. The input for sequencing was peripheral blood, taken 2 weeks after starting pembrolizumab. The source is an adult with mismatch repair-deficient cancer.

This clone turned up a few times. The J gene is TRBJ2-1, the V gene TRBV9, with D tentatively TRBD1 (6 bases). This CDR3 is built from 14 residues. The V gene lost 3 bases and the J gene lost 4 bases, with 11 bases spanning the gap. From germline, CDR1 is SGDLS and CDR2 YYNGEE. For the CDR3, the DNA is TGTGCCAGCAGCGGACCGGGACAATACAATGAGCAGTTCTTC. The encoded protein is CASSGPGQYNEQFF.

V is TRBV18 and J is TRBJ2-7; D may be TRBD1 or TRBD2 (5 bases each). Germline V gene data show CDR1 as KGHSH and CDR2 as LQKENI. Trimming shortened V by 0 bases and J by 3 bases, and 9 bases separated the two germline ends. This CDR3 has 14 residues. The CDR3 DNA follows: TGTGCCAGCTCACCACCCCAGGGAGTCTACGAGCAGTACTTC. It encodes CASSPPQGVYEQYF.

This clone was detected only once. V and J are TRBV19 and TRBJ1-2, with D uncertain. The CDR3 has 13 amino acids. V lost 4 bases to trimming and J lost 8 bases, with 14 bases between them. Germline lookup yields CDR1 LNHDA and CDR2 SQIVND (reference sequence). The CDR3 bases are TGTGCCAGTAGTACCCCTACAAGTGGGGGCTACACCTTC. This codes for CASSTPTSGGYTF. Together with reference TRBV19 and TRBJ1-2, the CDR3 gives the full variable domain: DGGITQSPKYLFRKEGQNVTLSCEQNLNHDAMYWYRQDPGQGLRLIYYSQIVNDFQKGDIAEGYSVSREKKESFPLTVTSAQKNPTAFYLCASSTPTSGGYTFGSGTRLTVV.

V and J are TRBV28 and TRBJ2-1; 8 bases are shared with TRBD2. Germline V gives CDR1 MDHEN, CDR2 SYDVKM. With 3 bases clipped from V and 8 bases from J, the junction kept 9 bases outside the gene matches. The CDR3 has 15 amino acids. This CDR3 reads CASSFPGRAGDEQFF. In nucleotides, the CDR3 is TGTGCCAGCAGTTTCCCCGGGAGGGCCGGAGATGAGCAGTTCTTC.

The chain joins TRBV6-1 to TRBJ1-1; D not certain. Germline lookup yields CDR1 MNHNS and CDR2 SASEGT. The CDR3 sequence is 14 residues long. V was clipped by 10 bases and J by 7 bases, with 22 bases between them. The DNA of the CDR3 is TGTGCCACCTTACCCCGAGAGGGTCGGGGTGAAGCTTTCTTT. Protein sequence: CATLPREGRGEAFF.

The V and J genes are TRBV2 and TRBJ2-1, with 7 bases that match TRBD2. Germline CDR1 and CDR2: SNHLY and FYNNEI. CDR3 length: 14 amino acids. The trim removed 7 bases at V and 2 bases at J, leaving 5 bases unmatched. The CDR3 DNA is TGTGCCAGCAAACGAGCGGGAACCTACAATGAGCAGTTCTTC. Its translation is CASKRAGTYNEQFF. The full variable domain, in which reference TRBV2 and TRBJ2-1 provide the parts outside the CDR3, is EPEVTQTPSHQVTQMGQEVILRCVPISNHLYFYWYRQILGQKVEFLVSFYNNEISEKSEIFDDQFSVERPDGSNFTLKIRSTKLEDSAMYFCASKRAGTYNEQFFGPGTRLTVL.

The chain couples TRBV11-2 to TRBJ1-2; D uncertain. Germline lookup yields CDR1 SGHAT and CDR2 FQNNGV. Deletions cut 5 bases from V and 5 bases from J, with 27 bases between. The CDR3 extends over 18 amino acids. The CDR3 loop reads CASSPTGPVLPRGYGYTF. The CDR3 coding sequence is TGTGCCAGCAGCCCGACCGGGCCAGTGCTCCCCCGTGGGTATGGCTACACCTTC.

This sequence joins TRBV5-1 and TRBJ1-1, with a possible D match to TRBD1 (6 bases). Germline V gene lookup returns CDR1 SGHRS and CDR2 YFSETQ. The CDR3 loop spans 15 amino acids. The germline V and J ends were trimmed by 3 bases and 8 bases, with 20 bases remaining between them. CDR3 protein: CASSSGLGGGSEAFF. CDR3 nucleotide sequence: TGCGCCAGCAGCTCGGGGTTGGGGGGCGGATCGGAAGCTTTCTTT. The full variable domain, its missing parts supplied by reference TRBV5-1 and TRBJ1-1, is KAGVTQTPRYLIKTRGQQVTLSCSPISGHRSVSWYQQTPGQGLQFLFEYFSETQRNKGNFPGRFSGRQFSNSRSEMNVSTLELGDSALYLCASSSGLGGGSEAFFGQGTRLTVV.

The chain carries TRBV9 and TRBJ1-3; 11 bases are shared with TRBD1. This CDR3 region has 15 residues. Per germline, CDR1 SGDLS and CDR2 YYNGEE. The J segment lost 2 bases and the V segment lost 5 bases, leaving 3 bases of the junction unmatched. CDR3 residues: CASRTGQGAGNTIYF. CDR3 nucleotides: TGTGCCAGCAGAACGGGACAGGGGGCTGGAAACACCATATATTTT.

Here the CDR3 reads CASSSGVSVNTEAFF. The CDR3 nucleotides are TGTGCCAGCAGCTCTGGAGTATCAGTGAACACTGAAGCTTTCTTT. This rearrangement joins TRBV5-4 to TRBJ1-1; D unresolved. Germline-derived CDR1 and CDR2 are SGHNT and YYREEE (reference sequence). Trimming shortened V by 3 bases and J by 0 bases, and 12 bases separated the two germline ends. This CDR3 contains 15 residues.